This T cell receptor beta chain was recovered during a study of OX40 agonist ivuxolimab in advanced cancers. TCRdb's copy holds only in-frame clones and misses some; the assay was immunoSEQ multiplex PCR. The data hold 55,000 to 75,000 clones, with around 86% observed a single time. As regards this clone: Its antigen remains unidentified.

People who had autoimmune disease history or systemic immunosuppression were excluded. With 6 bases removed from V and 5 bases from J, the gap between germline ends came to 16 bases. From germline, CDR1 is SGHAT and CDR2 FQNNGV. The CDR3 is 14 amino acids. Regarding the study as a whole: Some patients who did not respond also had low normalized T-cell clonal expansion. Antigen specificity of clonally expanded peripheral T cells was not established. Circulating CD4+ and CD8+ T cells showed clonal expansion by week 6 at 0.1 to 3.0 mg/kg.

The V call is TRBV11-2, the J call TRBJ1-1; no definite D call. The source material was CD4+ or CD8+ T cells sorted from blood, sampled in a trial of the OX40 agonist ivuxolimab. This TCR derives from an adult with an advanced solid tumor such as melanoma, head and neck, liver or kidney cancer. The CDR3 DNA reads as TGTGCCAGCAGTCTGATCCCCCGGGGAACTGAAGCTTTCTTT. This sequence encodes CASSLIPRGTEAFF. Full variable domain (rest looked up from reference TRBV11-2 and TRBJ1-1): EAGVAQSPRYKIIEKRQSVAFWCNPISGHATLYWYQQILGQGPKLLIQFQNNGVVDDSQLPKDRFSAERLKGVDSTLKIQPAKLEDSAVYLCASSLIPRGTEAFFGQGTRLTVV.